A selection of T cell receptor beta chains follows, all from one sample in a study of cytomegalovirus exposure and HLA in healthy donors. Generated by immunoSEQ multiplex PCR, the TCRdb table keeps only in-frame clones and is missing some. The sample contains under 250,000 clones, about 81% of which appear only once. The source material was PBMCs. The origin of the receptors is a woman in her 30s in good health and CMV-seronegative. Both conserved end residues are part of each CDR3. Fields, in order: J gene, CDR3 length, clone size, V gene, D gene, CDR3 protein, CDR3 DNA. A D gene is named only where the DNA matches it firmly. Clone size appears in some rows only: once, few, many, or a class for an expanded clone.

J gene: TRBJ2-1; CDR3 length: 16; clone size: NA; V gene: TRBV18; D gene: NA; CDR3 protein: CASSPRSQGLRGEQFF; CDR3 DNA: TGTGCCAGCTCACCACGGTCCCAGGGCTTAAGGGGTGAGCAGTTCTTC
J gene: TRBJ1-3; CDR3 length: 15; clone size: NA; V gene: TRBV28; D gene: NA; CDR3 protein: CASSPTGVSGNTIYF; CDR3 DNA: TGTGCCAGCAGCCCAACAGGAGTATCTGGAAACACCATATATTTT
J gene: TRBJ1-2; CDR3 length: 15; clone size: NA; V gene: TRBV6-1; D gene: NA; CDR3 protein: CASSGTMTETYGYTF; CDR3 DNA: TGTGCCAGCAGTGGAACTATGACAGAGACATATGGCTACACCTTC
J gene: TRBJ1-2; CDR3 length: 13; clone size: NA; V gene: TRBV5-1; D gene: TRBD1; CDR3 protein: CASSLPGGNGYTF; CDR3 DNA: TGCGCCAGCAGCTTGCCAGGGGGGAATGGCTACACCTTC
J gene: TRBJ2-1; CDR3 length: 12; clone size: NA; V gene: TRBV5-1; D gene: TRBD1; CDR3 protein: CASSPTGGGQFF; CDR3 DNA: TGCGCCAGCAGCCCGACAGGGGGAGGCCAGTTCTTC
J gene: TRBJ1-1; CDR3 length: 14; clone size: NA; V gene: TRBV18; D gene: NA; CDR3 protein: CASSPTGLNTEAFF; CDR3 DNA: TGTGCCAGCTCACCAACAGGGTTGAACACTGAAGCTTTCTTT
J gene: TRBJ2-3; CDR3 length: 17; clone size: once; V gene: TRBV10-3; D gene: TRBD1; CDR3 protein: CAISGQGQLPYTDTQYF; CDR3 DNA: TGTGCCATCAGCGGACAGGGGCAGCTTCCTTACACAGATACGCAGTATTTT
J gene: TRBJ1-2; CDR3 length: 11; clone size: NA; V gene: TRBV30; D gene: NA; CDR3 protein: CAWRGGVGYTF; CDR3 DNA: TGTGCCTGGAGAGGGGGGGTCGGCTACACCTTC
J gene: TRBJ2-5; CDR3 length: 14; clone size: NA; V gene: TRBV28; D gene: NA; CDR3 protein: CAIQEGTIQETQYF; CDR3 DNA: TGTGCCATCCAGGAGGGCACTATCCAAGAGACCCAGTACTTC
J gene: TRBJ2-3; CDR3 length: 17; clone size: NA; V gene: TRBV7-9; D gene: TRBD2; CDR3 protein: CASSSKGGSTVRDTQYF; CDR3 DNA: TGTGCCAGCAGCTCAAAGGGAGGGTCGACTGTAAGAGATACGCAGTATTTT
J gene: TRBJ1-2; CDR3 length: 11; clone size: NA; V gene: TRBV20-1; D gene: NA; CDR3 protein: CSAGGSMGYTF; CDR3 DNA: TGCAGTGCTGGGGGCTCTATGGGCTACACCTTC
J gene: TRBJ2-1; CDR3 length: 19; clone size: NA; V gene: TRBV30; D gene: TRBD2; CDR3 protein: CAWSHMGLAGGGPYNEQFF; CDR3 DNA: TGTGCCTGGAGCCATATGGGACTAGCGGGCGGGGGACCCTACAATGAGCAGTTCTTC
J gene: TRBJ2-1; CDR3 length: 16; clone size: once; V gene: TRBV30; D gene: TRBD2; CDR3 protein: CAWSVGGTSGYNEQFF; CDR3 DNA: TGTGCCTGGAGTGTAGGTGGGACTAGCGGCTACAATGAGCAGTTCTTC
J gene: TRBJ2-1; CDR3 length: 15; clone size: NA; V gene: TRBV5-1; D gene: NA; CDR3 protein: CACHLRGGPYNEQFF; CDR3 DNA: TGCGCCTGCCACCTAAGGGGGGGCCCCTACAATGAGCAGTTCTTC
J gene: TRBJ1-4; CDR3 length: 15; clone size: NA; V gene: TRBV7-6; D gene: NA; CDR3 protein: CASSPRGRGDEKLFF; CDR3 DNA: TGTGCCAGCAGCCCTCGGGGCAGGGGAGATGAAAAACTGTTTTTT
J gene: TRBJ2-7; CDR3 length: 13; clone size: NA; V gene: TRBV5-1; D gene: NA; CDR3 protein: CASSLEPYYEQYF; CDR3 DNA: TGCGCCAGCAGCTTGGAGCCTTACTACGAGCAGTACTTC
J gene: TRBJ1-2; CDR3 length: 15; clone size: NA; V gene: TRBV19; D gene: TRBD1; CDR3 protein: CASGSLRDRGDGYTF; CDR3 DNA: TGTGCCAGTGGCTCCTTACGGGACAGGGGGGATGGCTACACCTTC